These 20 T cell receptor beta chains were sequenced from one sample in a study of cytomegalovirus exposure and HLA in healthy donors. The PCR had 60 Vbeta and 13 Jbeta primers. Sequenced by immunoSEQ multiplex PCR; TCRdb stores in-frame clones only, minus some. This sample contains fewer than 150,000 clones. The sequencing sample was made of PBMCs. All receptors derive from a woman aged 55 to 70 in good health and CMV-seronegative.

This chain uses TRBV9 with TRBJ2-5, with D maybe TRBD1 (5 bases). The end of the DNA aligns better with TRBJ2-7, so the J call may be wrong. Germline lookup yields CDR1 SGDLS and CDR2 YYNGEE. The CDR3 extends over 15 amino acids. Here the CDR3 reads CASSARVSGTLEQYF. The CDR3 DNA reads TGTGCCAGCAGCGCCAGGGTTTCAGGAACCCTCGAGCAGTACTTC.

The chain carries TRBV10-2 and TRBJ1-2, with D possibly matching TRBD1 (6 bases). V lost 3 bases and J 7 bases, leaving 18 bases between the germline ends. This CDR3 region has 15 residues. CDR1 is WSHSY, CDR2 SAAADI, per germline. CDR3 sequence: CASSDVAGASGGYTF. CDR3 nucleotides: TGCGCCAGCAGTGATGTGGCAGGGGCGTCGGGTGGCTACACCTTC.

V usage is TRBV19 and J usage is TRBJ2-6; 8 bases map to TRBD1. CDR1 LNHDA and CDR2 SQIVND come from the germline V gene (reference sequence). Trimming took 6 bases from V and 2 from J; bases not matched to a gene: 3. This CDR3 contains 15 residues. Here the CDR3 DNA reads TGTGCCAGTAGGACAGGGGTTGCTGGGGCCAACGTCCTGACTTTC. Protein: CASRTGVAGANVLTF. Drawing the rest from reference TRBV19 and TRBJ2-6, the complete variable domain is DGGITQSPKYLFRKEGQNVTLSCEQNLNHDAMYWYRQDPGQGLRLIYYSQIVNDFQKGDIAEGYSVSREKKESFPLTVTSAQKNPTAFYLCASRTGVAGANVLTFGAGSRLTVL.

Regarding this clone: At one boundary the junction diverges from the germline segment, which might be a read error. The gene calls are TRBV6-1 and TRBJ1-2; perhaps TRBD1 as D (5 bases). The CDR3 totals 15 residues. The germline V gene encodes CDR1 MNHNS and CDR2 SASEGT. The CDR3 is CASSEYMTANYGYTF. DNA of the CDR3: TGTGCCAGCAGTGAATATATGACAGCTAATTATGGCTACACCTTC.

The CDR3 protein is CASAGTSFSEQYF. The CDR3 DNA sequence: TGTGCCAGCGCCGGGACTAGTTTTAGTGAGCAGTACTTC. V gene TRBV7-3 combines with J gene TRBJ2-7, with 8 positions matching TRBD2. V trimming: 8 bases; J trimming: 7 bases; junction bases outside the gene matches: 10. CDR1 and CDR2 from the germline V gene are SGHTA and FQGTGA. The CDR3 loop spans 13 amino acids.

This chain joins TRBV19 and TRBJ1-1; D is possibly TRBD1 (6 bases). Trimming cost V 7 bases and J 6 bases, with 27 bases left between them. The germline CDR1 and CDR2 sequences are LNHDA and SQIVND (reference sequence). This CDR3 is built from 17 residues. The CDR3, as DNA: TGTGCCAGTACACCGATGGTAGCCGGGACACACAGTGCTGAAGCTTTCTTT. This codes for CASTPMVAGTHSAEAFF.

On this clone: At one end, the junction sequence differs from germline, possibly due to a read error. V gene TRBV7-9 combines with J gene TRBJ1-4; 7 bases fit TRBD1. This CDR3 has 15 residues. Germline-derived CDR1 and CDR2 are SEHNR and FQNEAQ (reference sequence). CDR3 nucleotides: TGTGCCAGCAGCGACAAGGGACAGCCGGGAGAAAAGCTGTTTTTT. Protein sequence: CASSDKGQPGEKLFF.

This sequence joins TRBV27 and TRBJ1-5; TRBD1 might be the D (5 bases). The CDR3 is 14 amino acids. Per germline, CDR1 MNHEY and CDR2 SMNVEV (reference sequence). The ends were cut back, 5 bases at V and 5 bases at J, with 13 bases in the middle. CDR3 amino acids: CASSLNGGDQPQHF. In nucleotides, the CDR3 is TGTGCCAGCAGTCTGAACGGAGGGGATCAGCCCCAGCATTTT.

The chain recombines TRBV5-5 with TRBJ1-2; no firm D call. Germline V gene lookup returns CDR1 SGHKS and CDR2 YYEKEE (reference sequence). CDR3 size: 13 residues. Trimming left V 0 bases short and J 2 bases short, with 5 bases between. The CDR3 spells CASSLDRNYGYTF. CDR3 bases: TGTGCCAGCAGCTTGGACAGAAACTATGGCTACACCTTC.

The chain links TRBV28 to TRBJ2-1, with D uncertain. Between the trimmed V and J ends, which lost 6 bases and 10 bases, there was a span of 10 bases. This CDR3 comprises 11 residues. Germline V gene lookup returns CDR1 MDHEN and CDR2 SYDVKM. The CDR3 loop is CASSSPREQFF. The CDR3 coding sequence is TGTGCCAGCAGCTCCCCTCGGGAGCAGTTCTTC.

The chain joins TRBV5-1 to TRBJ1-1; TRBD1 might be the D (5 bases). Germline CDR1 SGHRS, CDR2 YFSETQ. Trimming shortened V by 0 bases and J by 6 bases, and 9 bases separated the two germline ends. This CDR3 is 13 amino acids long. The CDR3 coding sequence is TGCGCCAGCAGCTTGGCAGGGATCGCTGAAGCTTTCTTT. Protein sequence: CASSLAGIAEAFF.

The chain joins TRBV6-6 to TRBJ2-6; D call uncertain. The germline gives CDR1 MNHNY, CDR2 SVGAGI (reference sequence). V was cut by 4 bases and J by 0 bases, with 7 bases left in between. The CDR3 runs to 15 residues. The CDR3 region has the DNA TGTGCCAGCAGTTCCCCCGGCTCTGGGGCCAACGTCCTGACTTTC. It specifies CASSSPGSGANVLTF.

The rearrangement joins TRBV19 to TRBJ1-5; no reliable D call. V was trimmed by 3 bases and J by 0 bases, leaving 6 bases between them. Germline V gene data show CDR1 as LNHDA and CDR2 as SQIVND (reference sequence). The CDR3 is 14 amino acids. The CDR3 coding sequence is TGTGCCAGTAGTATCGGGAATAGCAATCAGCCCCAGCATTTT. Amino acids: CASSIGNSNQPQHF. Based on the CDR3 plus reference TRBV19 and TRBJ1-5, the full variable domain is DGGITQSPKYLFRKEGQNVTLSCEQNLNHDAMYWYRQDPGQGLRLIYYSQIVNDFQKGDIAEGYSVSREKKESFPLTVTSAQKNPTAFYLCASSIGNSNQPQHFGDGTRLSIL.

The genes are TRBV2 and TRBJ1-1, with 7 bases fitting TRBD1. Per the germline V gene, CDR1 is SNHLY and CDR2 is FYNNEI. CDR3 length equals 19 residues. The V gene end was trimmed by 6 bases and the J gene end by 0 bases; junction bases not matched to a gene: 19. The CDR3 reads CASRTPLGAGQSMNTEAFF. The DNA for the CDR3 is TGTGCCAGCAGGACCCCGTTAGGTGCGGGACAGAGTATGAACACTGAAGCTTTCTTT.

The chain has TRBV6-5 and TRBJ2-7; tentative D call: TRBD1 (6 bases). The CDR3 is 16 amino acids. The germline V gene has CDR1 MNHEY and CDR2 SVGAGI. Trimming shortened V by 0 bases and J by 7 bases, and 19 bases separated the two germline ends. The CDR3 spells CASSYSGGGLRLEQYF. DNA for the CDR3: TGTGCCAGCAGTTACTCCGGTGGGGGCCTTCGTCTGGAGCAGTACTTC.

The J gene is TRBJ1-1, the V gene TRBV28, with D perhaps matching TRBD1 (5 bases). This CDR3 is built from 12 residues. Per the germline V gene, CDR1 is MDHEN and CDR2 is SYDVKM. Trimming cost V 8 bases and J 6 bases, with 13 bases left between them. CDR3 sequence reads: CASGGVIPEAFF. The CDR3 bases are TGTGCCAGCGGAGGGGTAATCCCTGAAGCTTTCTTT.

This chain uses TRBV27 with TRBJ2-7; possible D gene TRBD2, 7 bases. CDR1 and CDR2 (germline): MNHEY, SMNVEV (reference sequence). The CDR3 length is 18 residues. V lost 3 bases and J lost 0, with 21 bases in between. CDR3 sequence reads: CASSFGTPGGASSYEQYF. CDR3 sequence (DNA): TGTGCCAGCAGTTTTGGGACCCCTGGGGGGGCTAGCTCCTACGAGCAGTACTTC.

This chain joins TRBV28 and TRBJ1-2; the match to TRBD1 covers 8 bases. The trim removed 2 bases at V and 8 bases at J, leaving 4 bases unmatched. Germline-derived CDR1 and CDR2 are MDHEN and SYDVKM. The CDR3 totals 13 residues. Here the CDR3 DNA reads TGTGCCAGCAGTTTAGGACAGGGAGGAGGCTACACCTTC. Translated, it gives CASSLGQGGGYTF.

The chain combines TRBV7-9 with TRBJ1-1, with no clear D. This CDR3 has 14 residues. Germline CDR1 reads SEHNR; CDR2 reads FQNEAQ (reference sequence). V dropped 3 bases and J dropped 1 base, with 9 bases sitting between them. The CDR3 here is CASSFVNSNTEAFF. The CDR3 DNA follows: TGTGCCAGCAGCTTTGTAAACTCGAACACTGAAGCTTTCTTT.

The chain recombines TRBV15 with TRBJ1-1; weak D call: TRBD1 (6 bases). V was shortened by 0 bases and J by 4 bases, with 15 bases between the two germline ends. The CDR3 consists of 16 residues. Per germline, CDR1 LNHNV and CDR2 YYDKDF (reference sequence). The CDR3: CATSRDGPRGGTEAFF. The DNA of the CDR3 is TGTGCCACCAGCAGAGATGGGCCTCGAGGGGGCACTGAAGCTTTCTTT.